Included here is one T cell receptor (beta chain) sequence, with context. The target antigen is unknown. The table came from immunoSEQ multiplex PCR; TCRdb's copy has only in-frame clones and leaves some out. The sample records about 120,000 clones, about 90% being singletons. These data are taken from a study of T cell responses to AZD1222 COVID-19 vaccine. Regarding the study as a whole: Receipt of two AZD1222 doses was followed by a rise in Spike-specific TCR breadth and depth.

Trimming took off 0 bases at V and 8 bases at J, with 19 bases between the two ends. The CDR3 extends over 16 amino acids. Germline CDR1 is MGHRA and CDR2 is YSYEKL. The sequence was collected from an adult in good health. The V gene is TRBV4-1, the J gene TRBJ1-2; D unclear. The sequencing used peripheral blood, collected on day 0 of AZD1222 vaccination. CDR3 loop: CASSQDRAHADYGYTF. The DNA for the CDR3 is TGCGCCAGCAGCCAAGATCGGGCACACGCAGATTACGGCTACACCTTC.